These T cell receptor beta chains were read from a single sample in a study of OX40 agonist ivuxolimab in advanced cancers. Clones were sequenced by immunoSEQ multiplex PCR, and TCRdb holds only the in-frame ones, with some missing. The sample contains 70,000 or so clones, approximately 90% of which appear only once. The source was CD4+ or CD8+ T cells sorted from blood, collected in a trial of the OX40 agonist ivuxolimab. The receptors shown here come from an adult with an advanced solid tumor such as melanoma, head and neck, liver or kidney cancer. Both conserved end residues are part of each CDR3. Each record gives: CDR3 DNA, CDR3 protein, V gene, clone size, D gene, CDR3 length, J gene. A D gene is named only where the DNA matches it firmly. Clone size is shown for a subset of rows, as once, few, many or a class of expanded clone.

TGTGCCAGCAGCTTAGACGACAGGGGGTATGGCTACACCTTC,CASSLDDRGYGYTF,TRBV7-6,NA,TRBD1,14,TRBJ1-2
TGTGCCAGCAGCTTCGGGTTGGCTGGGGCCAACGTCCTGACTTTC,CASSFGLAGANVLTF,TRBV7-8,NA,NA,15,TRBJ2-6
TGTGCCAGCAGACCCAGACAGGGAGGGAAGAGCGGCGAGCAGTACTTC,CASRPRQGGKSGEQYF,TRBV2,few,NA,16,TRBJ2-7
TGTGCCAGCAGCGTAGTGACGGAAAGGCTAGGAGTGAACGAGCAGTACTTC,CASSVVTERLGVNEQYF,TRBV9,NA,NA,17,TRBJ2-7
TGTGCCAGCTCACCACCGGGCTCCGTAGCGGGGGGTTCTCGGGATACGCAGTATTTT,CASSPPGSVAGGSRDTQYF,TRBV18,few,TRBD2,19,TRBJ2-3
TGTGCCACCCGTTCCAGCGGGGGGTACGAGCAGTACTTC,CATRSSGGYEQYF,TRBV27,once,TRBD2,13,TRBJ2-7
TGCAGCGTTGTGACCGGGACAGGAGGCTCTGGGGCCAACGTCCTGACTTTC,CSVVTGTGGSGANVLTF,TRBV29-1,NA,TRBD1,17,TRBJ2-6
TGTGCCAGTAGACTCCTGGAGAATCAGCCCCAGCATTTT,CASRLLENQPQHF,TRBV19,NA,NA,13,TRBJ1-5
TGTGCCAGTAGTGAGCCTGGAATTCGGAACACTGAAGCTTTCTTT,CASSEPGIRNTEAFF,TRBV19,NA,NA,15,TRBJ1-1
TGCAGTGCCCTCCTGACAGAGGAGCAGTACTTC,CSALLTEEQYF,TRBV20-1,once,NA,11,TRBJ2-7
TGTGCCAGCGACGTGGGTGGGGCAGGAACTAACTATGGCTACACCTTC,CASDVGGAGTNYGYTF,TRBV28,NA,NA,16,TRBJ1-2
TGTGCCTGTTCGTCTAGCGGTTTCCCCGGTGATACGCAGTATTTT,CACSSSGFPGDTQYF,TRBV30,NA,TRBD2,15,TRBJ2-3
TGTGCCAGCAGCCTAACAGGGTCTGGGGCCAACGTCCTGACTTTC,CASSLTGSGANVLTF,TRBV6-5,NA,NA,15,TRBJ2-6
TGTGCCAGCAGCGTACTCCGGGGGTACGAGCAGTACTTC,CASSVLRGYEQYF,TRBV7-2,NA,NA,13,TRBJ2-7
TGTGCCACCAGCAGAACCCGGAGTCTTCAAGAGACCCAGTACTTC,CATSRTRSLQETQYF,TRBV15,once,NA,15,TRBJ2-5
TGTGCCAGCAGCTTAGTCCAAGGGGAGCTGTTTTTT,CASSLVQGELFF,TRBV13,NA,NA,12,TRBJ2-2
TGTGCCAGCAGCTTACGCGAGAGTTTTTACGAGCAGTACTTC,CASSLRESFYEQYF,TRBV7-9,few,NA,14,TRBJ2-7
TGTGCCAGCAGTGAGGGTCGGGAGACCCAGTACTTC,CASSEGRETQYF,TRBV2,once,NA,12,TRBJ2-5
TGCGCCAGCAGCTTGGATGATCGACAGGGGCACTATGGCTACACCTTC,CASSLDDRQGHYGYTF,TRBV5-1,NA,TRBD1,16,TRBJ1-2
TGTGCCAGCAGCCCCGAAACTAGCGGGAGGGCCAAAAACATTCAGTACTTC,CASSPETSGRAKNIQYF,TRBV7-3,NA,TRBD2,17,TRBJ2-4
TGTGCCAGCAGTGAGCCTCCTCGGACAGGGTACGATCCCTACGAGCAGTACTTC,CASSEPPRTGYDPYEQYF,TRBV2,NA,TRBD1,18,TRBJ2-7
TGTGCCAGCAGAGGCGGGATGAGCTCCTACAATGAGCAGTTCTTC,CASRGGMSSYNEQFF,TRBV28,NA,NA,15,TRBJ2-1
TGTGCCAGCAGCTTAGTACAGGGTTCCTACGAGCAGTACTTC,CASSLVQGSYEQYF,TRBV7-9,NA,NA,14,TRBJ2-7
TGTGCCAGCTCACCCTCGGGACAGGGGCTAGGCTACACCTTC,CASSPSGQGLGYTF,TRBV18,NA,TRBD1,14,TRBJ1-2
TGTGCCAGCAGCGTAGAACCCGATTGGGGCTCCTACAATGAGCAGTTCTTC,CASSVEPDWGSYNEQFF,TRBV9,NA,NA,17,TRBJ2-1
TGTGCCAGCAGCCGTGGACTAGCGGGAGTGTTCGGCGGCACAGATACGCAGTATTTT,CASSRGLAGVFGGTDTQYF,TRBV7-3,NA,TRBD2,19,TRBJ2-3
TGTGCCAGCAGTTTCCCTCCCCCTGGGGAGCAGTACTTC,CASSFPPPGEQYF,TRBV28,NA,NA,13,TRBJ2-7
TGCAGCGTCCGGGGGGCAGGGGGTGGCACTGAAGCTTTCTTT,CSVRGAGGGTEAFF,TRBV29-1,NA,TRBD1,14,TRBJ1-1
TGTGCCAGCAGCGTTAGCGGGAAAACAGATACGCAGTATTTT,CASSVSGKTDTQYF,TRBV9,NA,TRBD2,14,TRBJ2-3
TGTGCCAGCAGTGAATCTGGAGGCACTGAAGCTTTCTTT,CASSESGGTEAFF,TRBV25-1,NA,NA,13,TRBJ1-1
TGTGCCAGCAGCCCCGTCAAAGGACAGCCCCAGCATTTT,CASSPVKGQPQHF,TRBV11-2,once,NA,13,TRBJ1-5
TGCGCCAGCAGCTCAACTAGCGGGGTGGGAAATGAGCAGTTCTTC,CASSSTSGVGNEQFF,TRBV5-1,NA,TRBD2,15,TRBJ2-1
TGTGCCAGCAGTTCAGCCGACCCAGGTTATACTACGAGGTGGCAGTACTTC,CASSSADPGYTTRWQYF,TRBV27,NA,NA,17,TRBJ2-7
TGTGCCAGCAGTGGCCTGGGGGGGACTAACACTGAAGCTTTCTTT,CASSGLGGTNTEAFF,TRBV27,NA,NA,15,TRBJ1-1
TGTGCCAGCAGTTACGGATCCCCCTGGGGAGAGACCCAGTACTTC,CASSYGSPWGETQYF,TRBV6-5,NA,NA,15,TRBJ2-5
TGTGCCAGCAGTTTTCCACTAGCGGGAATCACAGATACGCAGTATTTT,CASSFPLAGITDTQYF,TRBV28,NA,TRBD2,16,TRBJ2-3
TGTGCCAGTAGTATACAGGACAGGGGTTCGCAAAACATTCAGTACTTC,CASSIQDRGSQNIQYF,TRBV19,NA,TRBD1,16,TRBJ2-4
TGTGCCAGCAAAGGTCAACGGATGAACACTGAAGCTTTCTTT,CASKGQRMNTEAFF,TRBV7-8,NA,NA,14,TRBJ1-1
TGCGCCAGCAGGGCAGCTAGGAATGAAAAACTGTTTTTT,CASRAARNEKLFF,TRBV5-1,NA,NA,13,TRBJ1-4
TGTGCCAGCAGCTTAGTTCAGGGTAGCTCTGGAAACACCATATATTTT,CASSLVQGSSGNTIYF,TRBV7-9,NA,NA,16,TRBJ1-3
TGCAGTGCTAGCGAGGACGAGCAGTACTTC,CSASEDEQYF,TRBV20-1,NA,NA,10,TRBJ2-7
TGTGCCTGGAACTCAAGTCCGCAAGGTGAGCAGTTCTTC,CAWNSSPQGEQFF,TRBV30,NA,NA,13,TRBJ2-1
TGTGCCAGCAGCCGGGAAGGGAACACCGGGGAGCTGTTTTTT,CASSREGNTGELFF,TRBV7-7,once,NA,14,TRBJ2-2
TGTGCCAGCAGTTTAGAGGATGGCTACACCTTC,CASSLEDGYTF,TRBV28,NA,NA,11,TRBJ1-2
TGTGCCAGCAGTTTCTCTTCCTACAATGAGCAGTTCTTC,CASSFSSYNEQFF,TRBV28,NA,NA,13,TRBJ2-1
TGTGCCAGCTCAGATTTTGGGGCAGGTGGGGCCAACGTCCTGACTTTC,CASSDFGAGGANVLTF,TRBV18,NA,NA,16,TRBJ2-6
TGCGCCAGCAGCTTGGAAGGGACAGGGGCGCAAGAGACCCAGTACTTC,CASSLEGTGAQETQYF,TRBV5-1,NA,TRBD1,16,TRBJ2-5
TGTGCCAGCAGTGAAACAGGCCTGGGCTACACCTTC,CASSETGLGYTF,TRBV6-1,NA,NA,12,TRBJ1-2
TGTGCCAGCTCCAGGGGGCCGAATCAGCCCCAGCATTTT,CASSRGPNQPQHF,TRBV2,NA,TRBD1,13,TRBJ1-5
TGTGCCAGCAGTTTATTAATCAGCGGGGGGTACAATGAGCAGTTCTTC,CASSLLISGGYNEQFF,TRBV27,NA,TRBD2,16,TRBJ2-1
TGTGCCAGCACCAGACAGGGGTCCACCTACAATGAGCAGTTCTTC,CASTRQGSTYNEQFF,TRBV18,NA,TRBD1,15,TRBJ2-1
TGCAGTGCTAGAGATTTCGATGAGCAGTTCTTC,CSARDFDEQFF,TRBV20-1,NA,NA,11,TRBJ2-1
TGCGCCAGCAGCAAGGGGGGACAGGGGCAGGGCGAGCAGTACTTC,CASSKGGQGQGEQYF,TRBV4-1,NA,TRBD1,15,TRBJ2-7
TGTGCTAGTGGTTTGGGGAGTCCGGGGACGACTGAAGCTTTCTTT,CASGLGSPGTTEAFF,TRBV12-5,NA,NA,15,TRBJ1-1
TGTGCCAGCTCACCACCGGAGTCAGCAATAAATCAGCCCCAGCATTTT,CASSPPESAINQPQHF,TRBV18,medium-sized,NA,16,TRBJ1-5
TGTGCCAGCAGCGACCGGACAGGGGGAGCCTATGGCTACACCTTC,CASSDRTGGAYGYTF,TRBV7-9,NA,TRBD1,15,TRBJ1-2
TGTGCCAGCAGTGAAGCAGCCACCCCCTACGAGCAGTACTTC,CASSEAATPYEQYF,TRBV6-1,NA,NA,14,TRBJ2-7
TGTGCCAGCAAGCGGGGAGGCTCCTACAATGAGCAGTTCTTC,CASKRGGSYNEQFF,TRBV27,NA,TRBD2,14,TRBJ2-1
TGTGCCAGCAGCCCCCCGGGGGCCTATGGCTACACCTTC,CASSPPGAYGYTF,TRBV19,few,NA,13,TRBJ1-2
TGTGCCAGCAGCCCCTACTCGGGACTAGAGACCCAGTACTTC,CASSPYSGLETQYF,TRBV7-8,NA,NA,14,TRBJ2-5